This TCR beta chain derives from a study of Ad26.COV2.S vaccination and SARS-CoV-2 variants. The data were produced by immunoSEQ multiplex PCR, yet TCRdb's version contains in-frame clones alone and is incomplete. The table records roughly 380,000 clones, around 84% of them present only once. The treatment here: around 19 received Ad26.COV2.S at low or high dose, single or two shots; several received placebo; per-sample allocation not given. Sampling took place 63 days after the first vaccine or placebo injection. Germline loops: CDR1 KGHSH, CDR2 LQKENI. With 3 bases clipped from V and 4 bases from J, the junction kept 2 bases outside the gene matches. The CDR3 totals 13 residues.

The sequenced sample was peripheral blood, obtained in a trial of Ad26.COV2.S vaccine versus placebo. The V call is TRBV18, the J call TRBJ2-7; 8 nucleotides line up with TRBD2. This TCR came from a person aged 18-65 years who received the Ad26.COV2.S COVID-19 vaccine or a placebo. The CDR3 DNA is TGTGCCAGCTCACCCGTAGCGGGATACGAGCAGTACTTC. Translating gives CASSPVAGYEQYF.